This is a list of T cell receptor beta chains from one sample in a study of blood T cell repertoires in COVID-19. Some clones are missing from TCRdb's copy, which holds only in-frame ones; the method was immunoSEQ multiplex PCR. Among around 300,000 clones listed, about 87% were seen once. The sequenced sample consisted of PBMCs or T cells enriched from blood (not recorded which). These receptors were obtained from a man aged 25-45 years who had recovered from COVID-19. CDR3s include the opening cysteine and the closing phenylalanine or tryptophan. D genes are given only for firm matches. Clone size is shown for a subset of rows, as once, few, many or a class of expanded clone.

V gene	clone size	D gene	J gene	CDR3 DNA	CDR3 protein
TRBV15	.	TRBD1	TRBJ2-7	TGTGCCACCAGCAAGAAAGGACAGGCCTACGAGCAGTACTTC	CATSKKGQAYEQYF
TRBV21-1	.	.	TRBJ2-1	TGTGCCAGCAGCAAAGCCGGGACAAGGACCCCGCTGTGGAACAATGAGCAGTTCTTC	CASSKAGTRTPLWNNEQFF
TRBV5-1	few	TRBD2	TRBJ2-3	TGCGCCAGCAGCTTGGCGCTAGCGGGGAGCACAGATACGCAGTATTTT	CASSLALAGSTDTQYF
TRBV19	.	TRBD1	TRBJ1-2	TGTGCCAGTAGTACCAGACAGGGGGCGCGGGGCTACACCTTC	CASSTRQGARGYTF
TRBV5-6	.	.	TRBJ1-5	TGTGCCAGCAGCTTACAAGCGGGGCAGCCCCAGCATTTT	CASSLQAGQPQHF
TRBV12-3/TRBV12-4	.	TRBD2	TRBJ2-1	TGTGCCAGCCGACTAGCATACAATGAGCAGTTCTTC	CASRLAYNEQFF
TRBV15	.	TRBD2	TRBJ2-1	TGTGCCACCAGCAGTACTAGCGGGGGCTACAATGAGCAGTTCTTC	CATSSTSGGYNEQFF
TRBV28	.	TRBD2	TRBJ2-7	TGTGCCAGCGGCGGGACTAATCTCTCCTACGAGCAGTACTTC	CASGGTNLSYEQYF
TRBV19	once	TRBD1	TRBJ2-5	TGTGCCAGTAGTATAGGGACAGGGTTTGTGGAGACCCAGTACTTC	CASSIGTGFVETQYF
TRBV10-2	.	.	TRBJ1-2	TGCGCCAGCAGTGAGCCCAAGGACAGCAGTAACTATGGCTACACCTTC	CASSEPKDSSNYGYTF
TRBV7-9	.	TRBD1	TRBJ2-7	TGTGCCAGCAGCTTCCCGGGACAGGGGAAGGCGGAGCAGTACTTC	CASSFPGQGKAEQYF
TRBV7-6	.	.	TRBJ2-5	TGTGCCAGCAGCCTGCGACTACCCCAAGAGACCCAGTACTTC	CASSLRLPQETQYF
TRBV5-6	few	TRBD1	TRBJ1-4	TGTGCCAGCAGCTTGGTAGGACAGGGATACGAAAAACTGTTTTTT	CASSLVGQGYEKLFF
TRBV2	.	TRBD1	TRBJ2-2	TGTGCCAGCAGAAGGACAGGGGAATCCGGGGAGCTGTTTTTT	CASRRTGESGELFF
TRBV14	.	TRBD1	TRBJ2-7	TGTGCCAGCAGCCCTCTCGACAGGGACGAGCAGTACTTC	CASSPLDRDEQYF
TRBV7-6	once	.	TRBJ1-2	TGTGCCAGCAGCCCTGCGTCGGATGGCTACACCTTC	CASSPASDGYTF
TRBV11-2	once	TRBD1	TRBJ1-2	TGTGCCAGCAGCTTAGGCCCCCTCCAGGGACAGGGCAACTATGGCTACACCTTC	CASSLGPLQGQGNYGYTF
TRBV28	once	TRBD1	TRBJ1-5	TGTGCCAGTATCAGGGGGCCAGGCAATCAGCCCCAGCATTTT	CASIRGPGNQPQHF
TRBV6-5	.	TRBD1	TRBJ2-7	TGTGCCAGCAGCCCCGGACAGGGGGGGAACGAGCAGTACTTC	CASSPGQGGNEQYF
TRBV11-2	.	.	TRBJ1-1	TGTGCCAGCAGCTTAGGTAATGTGAACACTGAAGCTTTCTTT	CASSLGNVNTEAFF
TRBV11-1	.	.	TRBJ1-4	TGTGCCAGCAGCTTCTATGACGGAGTCAATAATGAAAAACTGTTTTTT	CASSFYDGVNNEKLFF
TRBV7-6	.	TRBD1	TRBJ2-7	TGTGCCAGCAGCTCCGGACAGGATCTTTACGAGCAGTACTTC	CASSSGQDLYEQYF